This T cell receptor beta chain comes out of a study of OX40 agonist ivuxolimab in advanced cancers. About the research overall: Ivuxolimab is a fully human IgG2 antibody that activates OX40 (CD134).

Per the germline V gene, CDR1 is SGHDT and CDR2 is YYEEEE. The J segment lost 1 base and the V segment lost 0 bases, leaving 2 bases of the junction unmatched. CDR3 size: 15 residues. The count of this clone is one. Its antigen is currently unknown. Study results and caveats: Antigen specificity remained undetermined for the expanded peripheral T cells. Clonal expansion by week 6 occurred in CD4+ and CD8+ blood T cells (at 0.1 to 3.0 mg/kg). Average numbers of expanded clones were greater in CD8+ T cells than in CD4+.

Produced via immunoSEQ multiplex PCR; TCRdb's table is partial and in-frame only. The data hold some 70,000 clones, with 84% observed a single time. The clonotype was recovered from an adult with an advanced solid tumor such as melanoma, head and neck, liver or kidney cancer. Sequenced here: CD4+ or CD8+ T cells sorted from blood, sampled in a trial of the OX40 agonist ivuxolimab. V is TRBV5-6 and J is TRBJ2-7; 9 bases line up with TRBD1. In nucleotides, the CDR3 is TGTGCCAGCAGCTTGGTGGGGACAGGGTCCTACGAGCAGTACTTC. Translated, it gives CASSLVGTGSYEQYF.